What follows describes a single T cell receptor beta chain. V lost 6 bases, J lost 2 bases, and 4 bases stayed unmatched. Germline CDR1 reads SGDLS; CDR2 reads YYNGEE. The CDR3 spans 13 residues. The sample is drawn from a study of blood T cell repertoires in COVID-19. Study information: Sites in the United States, Italy and Spain provided acute and convalescent COVID-19 samples. Sources were T cells, B-cell-depleted T cells, or PBMCs; the material itself was cDNA or gDNA.

Methods used by the authors: From reference gene primer amplification, estimates of nucleated cell counts were derived. Clones were read by immunoSEQ multiplex PCR, and TCRdb kept only the in-frame ones, dropping some. V, J and clone size are taken as reported in that table, and D and trimming were inferred from the DNA itself. The data show around 150,000 clones, over 70% seen once. The V gene is TRBV9, the J gene TRBJ1-2; 7 nucleotides match TRBD1. The source is a woman at least 80 years old with active or convalescent COVID-19. Sequenced material: peripheral blood. The CDR3 loop reads CASTAGQNYGYTF. CDR3 sequence (DNA): TGTGCCAGCACCGCGGGACAGAACTATGGCTACACCTTC.